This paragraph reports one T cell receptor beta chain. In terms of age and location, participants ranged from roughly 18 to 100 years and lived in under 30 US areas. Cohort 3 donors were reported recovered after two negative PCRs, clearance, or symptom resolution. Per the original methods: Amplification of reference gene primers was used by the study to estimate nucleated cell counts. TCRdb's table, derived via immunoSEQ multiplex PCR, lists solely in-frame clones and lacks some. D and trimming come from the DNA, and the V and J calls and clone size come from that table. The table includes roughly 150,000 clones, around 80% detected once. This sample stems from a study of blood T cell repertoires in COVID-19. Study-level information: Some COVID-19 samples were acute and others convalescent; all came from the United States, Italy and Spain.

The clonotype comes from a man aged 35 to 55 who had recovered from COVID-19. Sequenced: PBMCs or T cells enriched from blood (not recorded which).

The CDR3 sequence is CASTDRGPGTLNTEAFF. Here the CDR3 DNA reads TGTGCCAGTACTGACAGGGGCCCCGGAACCTTGAACACTGAAGCTTTCTTT. V and J are TRBV19 and TRBJ1-1, with 8 nucleotides matching TRBD1. V dropped 7 bases and J dropped 0; count of bases not matched to a gene: 13. The CDR3 is 17 residues long. CDR1 and CDR2 from the germline V gene are LNHDA and SQIVND (reference sequence).